Below, 6 T cell receptor beta chains from the same sample are listed, as sequenced in a study of blood T cell repertoires in COVID-19. TCRdb's copy holds only in-frame clones and misses some; the assay was immunoSEQ multiplex PCR. Here the sample spans about 310,000 clones, around nine tenths being singletons. Sequenced sample: peripheral blood. The receptors shown here come from a man between 65 and 79 years old with acute or convalescent COVID-19.

This chain connects TRBV19 to TRBJ2-1; 10 nucleotides match TRBD2. There are 16 residues in the CDR3. Trimming cost V 0 bases and J 8 bases; bases outside gene matches: 7. CDR1 LNHDA and CDR2 SQIVND come from the germline V gene (reference sequence). The CDR3 nucleotides are TGTGCCAGTAGTATAGAGGGCGGGACTAGCGCCCATGAGCAGTTCTTC. Encoded protein: CASSIEGGTSAHEQFF.

The gene calls are TRBV4-2 and TRBJ2-1, with TRBD2 matching 11 bases. CDR1 is LGHNA and CDR2 is YNFKEQ in the germline V gene. V lost 0 bases to trimming and J lost 5 bases; unmatched junction nucleotides: 3. This CDR3 spans 16 amino acids. The CDR3 protein is CASSQEGTSGNNEQFF. The CDR3 coding sequence is TGTGCCAGCAGCCAAGAAGGGACTAGCGGTAACAATGAGCAGTTCTTC.

This clone was seen once. The chain joins TRBV19 to TRBJ2-1; 13 nucleotides match TRBD2. The ends lost 5 bases at V and 7 bases at J; junction bases unmatched: 8. This CDR3 spans 16 amino acids. From germline, CDR1 is LNHDA and CDR2 SQIVND (reference sequence). The CDR3 reads CASSARTSGSMNEQFF. The CDR3 DNA reads as TGTGCCAGTAGTGCCAGGACTAGCGGGAGTATGAATGAGCAGTTCTTC. The variable domain in full, with the rest retrieved from reference TRBV19 and TRBJ2-1, is DGGITQSPKYLFRKEGQNVTLSCEQNLNHDAMYWYRQDPGQGLRLIYYSQIVNDFQKGDIAEGYSVSREKKESFPLTVTSAQKNPTAFYLCASSARTSGSMNEQFFGPGTRLTVL.

This chain connects TRBV19 to TRBJ1-2; no definite D call. Germline values: CDR1 LNHDA, CDR2 SQIVND (reference sequence). The length of the CDR3 is 15 residues. V lost 8 bases and J 2 bases, leaving 18 bases between the germline ends. CDR3 bases: TGTGCCAGTTCCCCCCACACACAGAAAAACTATGGCTACACCTTC. Translation: CASSPHTQKNYGYTF.

This clone was counted a single time. The V gene is TRBV10-2, the J gene TRBJ1-2; TRBD1 matches 10 bases. Looked up from germline, CDR1 is WSHSY and CDR2 is SAAADI. The CDR3 covers 15 residues. Trimming took 7 bases from V and 0 from J; bases not matched to a gene: 5. The DNA of the CDR3 is TGCGCCAGCAAGTGGACAGGGGGTACTAACTATGGCTACACCTTC. It encodes CASKWTGGTNYGYTF.

The chain employs TRBV2 and TRBJ1-2; D is unresolved. This CDR3 is 13 amino acids long. The germline gives CDR1 SNHLY, CDR2 FYNNEI. V was pared by 2 bases and J by 4 bases, with 8 bases between. CDR3 sequence: CASSEYSSYGYTF. CDR3 nucleotides: TGTGCCAGCAGTGAATATAGTAGCTATGGCTACACCTTC.